This T cell receptor beta chain was sequenced during a study of blood T cell repertoires in COVID-19. Study-level information: PBMCs, B-cell-depleted T cells, or T cells provided the cDNA or gDNA that made up the material.

Participant age was roughly 18 to 95 years, and participants resided in fewer than 25 US areas. Self-reported history from a screening survey and questionnaire set each donor's cohort. The CDR3 runs to 15 residues. V dropped 7 bases and J dropped 0; count of bases not matched to a gene: 4. Germline V gene data show CDR1 as KGHDR and CDR2 as SFDVKD. Authors' processing steps: Amplifying reference gene primers gave estimates of nucleated cell counts. Here immunoSEQ multiplex PCR was the method, and the copy in TCRdb shows in-frame clones only, minus some. V, J and clone size were drawn from that table, and D and trimming were deduced from the DNA. The sample has a few hundred thousand clones, just over 85% seen once.

The specimen sequenced was PBMCs or T cells enriched from blood (not recorded which). The sequence was collected from a woman aged 50 to 60 with acute COVID-19. The J gene is TRBJ2-3, the V gene TRBV24-1; the match to TRBD2 covers 9 bases. The CDR3 region is CATRGLAGSTDTQYF. For the CDR3, the DNA is TGTGCCACCAGGGGACTAGCCGGAAGCACAGATACGCAGTATTTT.